This T cell receptor beta chain stems from a study of regulatory and conventional T cells in RAG deficiency. Genomic DNA came from blood conventional CD4+ T cells gated CD25-low CD127-high. There are a few counts of this clone. Germline values: CDR1 KGHSH, CDR2 LQKENI. The CDR3 covers 13 residues. V was cut by 2 bases and J by 3 bases, with 4 bases left in between. This table comes from immunoSEQ multiplex PCR, and its TCRdb copy is limited to in-frame clones, with some not included. The repertoire holds under 800 clones, with roughly two fifths as singletons. Source material: CD4+ effector T cells sorted from blood. V is TRBV18 and J is TRBJ1-4; unclear D gene. The sequence was obtained from a human donor with RAG deficiency presenting as severe combined immunodeficiency. Here the CDR3 reads CASSPFSNEKLFF. Here the CDR3 DNA reads TGTGCCAGCTCACCATTCTCTAATGAAAAACTGTTTTTT. The full variable domain, its missing parts supplied by reference TRBV18 and TRBJ1-4, is NAGVMQNPRHLVRRRGQEARLRCSPMKGHSHVYWYRQLPEEGLKFMVYLQKENIIDESGMPKERFSAEFPKEGPSILRIQQVVRGDSAAYFCASSPFSNEKLFFGSGTQLSVL.